This TCR beta chain was captured in a study of T cell responses to AZD1222 COVID-19 vaccine. General observations from the study: At study baseline, merely six AZD1222 recipients were seropositive.

With respect to this clone: Antigen specificity is unknown.

Produced via immunoSEQ multiplex PCR; TCRdb's table is partial and in-frame only. The table lists around 160,000 clones, around 91% of them singletons. Between the trimmed V and J ends, which lost 5 bases and 4 bases, there was a span of 11 bases. CDR1 SGHTA and CDR2 FQGNSA come from the germline V gene. The CDR3 runs to 14 residues. Sequenced material: peripheral blood, taken on day 0 of AZD1222 vaccination. J is TRBJ2-2 and V is TRBV7-2; a possible D gene is TRBD1 (6 bases). The TCR comes from an adult in good health. CDR3 bases: TGTGCCAGCAGCCCAGGGGCCTTCACCGGGGAGCTGTTTTTT. Its protein is CASSPGAFTGELFF.